This section outlines one T cell receptor beta chain sequence together with its context. What this receptor recognizes is not known. Base qualities are not provided; no much larger clone lies one nucleotide away. Genomic DNA extracted from peripheral blood, rather than sorted cells or RNA, was used as the source for amplification of TCR beta rearrangements. From V the trimming removes 1 base and from J it removes 4 bases, while the gene matches leave 4 bases of the junction unaccounted for. Sequences SGHDT (CDR1) and YYEEEE (CDR2) are obtained from the germline V gene. The CDR3 runs 14 amino acids, cysteine and valine included. Only the CDR3 DNA stays, 42 bases, in frame from base 1. Rearranged TRB sequences spanning V, D and J segments were amplified in a multiplex touch-down PCR with a mixed TRB-A/B primer pool. Illumina adapters and sample indices were attached to the amplicons in two consecutive PCR reactions using Phusion HS II polymerase. Amplicons were gel-purified with the NucleoSpin Gel and PCR Clean-up kit, then checked with Qubit and an Agilent 2100 Bioanalyzer. Libraries were sequenced on an Illumina MiSeq using 600-cycle, single-indexed, paired-end runs. The paper's data handling went like this. MiXCR versions 2.12 and 3.0.5 were used to process the TRB sequences. Each unique CDR3 nucleotide sequence was counted as one clone, and only productive sequences with at least two reads were retained. Shannon diversity, evenness, clonality (one minus evenness), and alpha-parameterized diversity profiles from alpha 0 to 5 were included as repertoire metrics. The IGoR algorithm was used to calculate generation probabilities for clones in the paired samples taken before and after chemotherapy. TCRdb redid the processing of the public reads, applying fastp at Q25 and MiXCR, and retained in-frame beta chains. Identical CDR3 protein sequences are pooled into one entry, listed with their most common genes and DNA. TCRdb, not the authors, supplied the V and J calls. This sample lists around 13,000 distinct CDR3 sequences; under 35% were detected once. Roughly a tenth of the sample comes from the top ten.

This record belongs to a study of T cell repertoires in aging, cancer and after chemotherapy (dated by TCRdb to between 2018 and 2021). Study-wide context: Donors were distributed across six age groups ranging from 30 or younger to 70 or older, with at least three individuals included per group. The complete dataset included roughly 8.8 million TCR reads. Alongside some 100 healthy donors serving as a reference group, the cohort included roughly 220 cancer patients, of whom more than 85 had hematological cancers and some 130 had solid cancers. Paired pre- and post-chemotherapy samples in the hematological group came from chronic lymphocytic leukemia patients treated with fludarabine- or bendamustine-based regimens. Peripheral blood TCR beta repertoires from healthy donors and cancer patients were profiled to examine immunoaging and T cell reconstitution after chemotherapy. Study-level results and caveats: Compared with age-matched healthy donors, untreated patients with either hematological or solid cancers had significantly lower TCR diversity in the blood along with higher clonality. In healthy donors, the decline in TCR diversity with age was mainly due to loss of richness, whereas in cancer patients loss of evenness also played a role. In both cancer cohorts, median generation probability rose over the chemotherapy interval, which suggests that the repertoire was reconstituted through rebound thymic output. Lymphoid organ infiltration was present in hematological cancer patients, and this infiltration may itself impair thymic emigration or peripheral T cell expansion. The authors noted that the repertoire data do not allow conclusions about immunological memory after chemotherapy.

This sequence originates from a human donor with a blood cancer. The chain uses TRBV5-6 and TRBJ2-7; the junction holds 8 bases that match TRBD2. The specimen sequenced was blood. The DNA sequence is given as TGTGCCAGCAGCTTGTCGGGGGGGGCTTACGAGCAGTACGTC. The resulting protein is CASSLSGGAYEQYV.